The rows below give T cell receptor beta chains drawn from one sample of a study of spatial heterogeneity in lung cancer. In TCRdb, the 5' RACE reads were re-called with MiXCR into one record per CDR3 protein. The profile shows about 40,000 distinct CDR3 sequences, more than 4.5% of them singletons. The sequences come from PBMCs, collected at surgery. All receptors derive from a female donor with early-stage non-small cell lung cancer. CDR3s include the opening cysteine and the closing phenylalanine or tryptophan. The order of the fields is V gene, CDR3 length, CDR3 protein.

>TRBV6-1|12
CASSVLSGEQFF
>TRBV20-1|15
CSARSRDRVNQPQHF
>TRBV5-1|14
CASSLGLYNSPLHF
>TRBV6-5|15
CASSYQPANTGELFF
>TRBV6-2/TRBV6-3|15
CASSYIGGFDYEQYF
>TRBV28|15
CASSLGWQVNYGYTF
>TRBV28|12
CASSFSNTEAFF
>TRBV20-1|11
CSARPAETQYF
>TRBV30|13
CAWRWTVITEAFF
>TRBV16|13
CASSRNPGVSEHF
>TRBV28|16
CASSPGQGLTKNIQYF
>TRBV29-1|11
CSVFPLEVAFF
>TRBV5-1|14
CASSLDGLAYGYTF
>TRBV12-3/TRBV12-4|13
CASKLFGNTEAFF
>TRBV3-1|12
CASSQGSYEQYF
>TRBV20-1|14
CSAISGTEAEKLFF
>TRBV5-1|18
CASSRDAGTLSAQETQYF
>TRBV28|14
CASSLGGPNTEAFF